This T cell receptor beta chain was sequenced for a study of blood T cell repertoires in COVID-19. Looking at the study overall: The samples span acute and convalescent COVID-19 from the United States, Italy and Spain.

Unmatched junction bases numbered 5, after V lost 5 bases and J lost 7 bases. CDR1 is MNHNY, CDR2 SVGAGI, per germline (reference sequence). The CDR3 runs 12 residues. Repertoires were generated with immunoSEQ multiplex PCR, while TCRdb's copy carries only in-frame clones and drops some. The sample holds some 200,000 clones, 65% to 85% seen once. The sequenced sample was peripheral blood. The receptor's source is a woman aged 55-69 years with acute or convalescent COVID-19. The J gene is TRBJ2-7, the V gene TRBV6-6; TRBD1 matches at 7 bases. The CDR3 protein is CASSRQGLEQYF. In DNA, the CDR3 is TGTGCCAGCAGTAGACAGGGTCTAGAGCAGTACTTC.